The 3 T cell receptor beta chains in this list originate from one sample, sequenced in a study of CD8 T cells in ankylosing spondylitis. MiXCR was run by TCRdb on the 5' RACE reads, yielding one entry per CDR3 protein. The sample includes 150,000 to 200,000 distinct CDR3 sequences, under 14% of them seen just once. The sequenced sample consisted of blood, either unsorted or a sorted T cell fraction (not recorded which). These receptors were obtained from a male donor with ankylosing spondylitis or in good health (not recorded which).

This clonotype came up a few times. The V gene is TRBV11-2, the J gene TRBJ2-2, with 8 bases identical to TRBD2. The V gene end was trimmed by 5 bases and the J gene end by 6 bases; junction bases not matched to a gene: 8. CDR3 length equals 15 residues. Germline-derived CDR1 and CDR2 are SGHAT and FQNNGV. This CDR3 is CASSQRTSPAGELFF. Here the CDR3 DNA reads TGTGCCAGCAGCCAAAGGACTAGCCCGGCCGGGGAGCTGTTTTTT.

The V gene is TRBV12-5, the J gene TRBJ2-2, with D maybe TRBD1 (6 bases). Germline CDR1 reads LGHNT; CDR2 reads FRNRAP. The ends were cut back, 5 bases at V and 1 base at J, with 8 bases in the middle. The CDR3 extends over 14 amino acids. Here the CDR3 reads CASGQTGNTGELFF. The CDR3 DNA sequence: TGTGCTAGTGGTCAGACAGGGAACACCGGGGAGCTGTTTTTT.

This clonotype was counted many times. The genes are TRBV5-1 and TRBJ1-5; D not resolved. CDR1 is SGHRS and CDR2 is YFSETQ in the germline V gene. V was cut by 2 bases and J by 4 bases, with 10 bases left in between. The CDR3 length is 14 residues. CDR3 bases: TGCGCCAGCAGCTTAAGTTCGGGGAATCAGCCCCAGCATTTT. Translating gives CASSLSSGNQPQHF.